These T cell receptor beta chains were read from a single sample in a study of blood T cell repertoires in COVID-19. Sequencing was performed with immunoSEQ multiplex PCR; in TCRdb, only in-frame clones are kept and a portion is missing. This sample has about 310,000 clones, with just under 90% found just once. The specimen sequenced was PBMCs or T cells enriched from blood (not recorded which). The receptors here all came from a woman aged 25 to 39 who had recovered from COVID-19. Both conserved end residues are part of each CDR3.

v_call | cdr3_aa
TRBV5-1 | CASSFLTSTDEQFF
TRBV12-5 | CASGLGGGDRLGLSSYEQYF
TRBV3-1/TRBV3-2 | CASSQGIVGSSYNSPLHF
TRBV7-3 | CASSRTSYNEQFF
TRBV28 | CASCLGSRYTEAFF
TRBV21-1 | CASSTPGGSHNSPLHF
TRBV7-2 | CASTRSGFIYNEQFF
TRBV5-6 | CASSLTGIRSYEQYF
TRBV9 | CASSPTTRDSQPLHF
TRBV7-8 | CASSFRQGVTEAFF
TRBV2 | CASNWYRETGGNQPQHF